The 20 T cell receptor beta chains reported below all come from one sample, sequenced in a study of CD8 T cells in Susac syndrome (dated by TCRdb to the late 2010s). The library was generated by the immunoSEQ multiplex PCR assay. RNA was extracted using the RNeasy kit, and roughly 0.5 to 1 ug of the RNA was reverse transcribed with random hexamers. The raw public reads went through TCRdb reprocessing: fastp at Q25, MiXCR clone calling, in-frame beta chains kept. For every CDR3 protein sequence, its rows merge into one entry that carries the most common genes and DNA. This sample gives hundreds of thousands of distinct CDR3 sequences in total; approximately 85% of them show up just once. Jointly, the top ten make up around 0.2% of the sample. The material sequenced was CD8+ T cells from PBMCs. The receptors originated from a human donor with multiple sclerosis.

V is TRBV11-2 and J is TRBJ1-2; D gene ambiguous. The CDR3 consists of 15 residues. CDR1 is SGHAT and CDR2 is FQNNGV in the germline V gene. Trimming pared 1 base from V and 7 bases from J, leaving 16 bases between. CDR3 sequence (DNA): TGTGCCAGCAGCTTAGTAGCGGGGAACGGACGTGGCTACACCTTC. This translates into CASSLVAGNGRGYTF.

The CDR3 sequence is CAWSAGQGVIGYTF. The CDR3 DNA reads TGTGCCTGGAGTGCCGGACAGGGGGTTATAGGCTACACCTTC. This chain joins TRBV30 and TRBJ1-2; TRBD1 agrees at 10 bases. Losses at the gene ends were 1 base for V and 8 bases for J; bases not matched to a gene: 7. CDR3 length: 14 residues. Germline CDR1 and CDR2: GTSNPN and SVGIG (reference sequence).

The chain links TRBV7-2 to TRBJ1-2; maybe TRBD1 (5 bases). This CDR3 region has 14 residues. Germline V gene sequence: CDR1 SGHTA, CDR2 FQGNSA. Trimming stripped 7 bases from V and 5 bases from J, with 17 bases between. Here the CDR3 reads CASTLDPGPYGYTF. Written as DNA, the CDR3 is TGTGCCAGCACCCTCGATCCGGGACCTTATGGCTACACCTTC. The whole variable domain, remainder taken from reference TRBV7-2 and TRBJ1-2, is GAGVSQSPSNKVTEKGKDVELRCDPISGHTALYWYRQSLGQGLEFLIYFQGNSAPDKSGLPSDRFSAERTGGSVSTLTIQRTQQEDSAVYLCASTLDPGPYGYTFGSGTRLTVV.

This sequence joins TRBV5-4 and TRBJ2-1; 8 bases agree with TRBD1. CDR1 is SGHNT, CDR2 YYREEE, per germline (reference sequence). Losses at the gene ends were 4 bases for V and 4 bases for J; bases not matched to a gene: 7. The CDR3 has 15 amino acids. CDR3 loop: CASSTGDRPYNEQFF. The CDR3 DNA sequence: TGTGCCAGCAGCACTGGGGACAGGCCTTACAATGAGCAGTTCTTC.

The chain recombines TRBV30 with TRBJ2-7; 7 positions match TRBD2. The J segment lost 0 bases and the V segment lost 5 bases, leaving 7 bases of the junction unmatched. The length of the CDR3 is 14 residues. Per germline, CDR1 GTSNPN and CDR2 SVGIG (reference sequence). CDR3 nucleotide sequence: TGTGCCTGGGGCGGGGGAACCGGCTCCTACGAGCAGTACTTC. This translates into CAWGGGTGSYEQYF.

The rearrangement uses TRBV29-1 and TRBJ2-6, with TRBD2 identical over 12 bases. CDR1 and CDR2 from the germline V gene are SQVTM and ANQGSEA. The length of the CDR3 is 17 residues. Unmatched junction bases numbered 4, after V lost 3 bases and J lost 1 base. The CDR3 reads CSVDLAGGESGANVLTF. As DNA, the CDR3 is TGCAGCGTTGACCTAGCGGGAGGGGAATCTGGGGCCAACGTCCTGACTTTC.

The chain couples TRBV9 to TRBJ1-2; TRBD1 matches at 7 bases. The ends lost 2 bases at V and 0 bases at J; junction bases unmatched: 7. Germline assignment: CDR1 SGDLS and CDR2 YYNGEE. The CDR3 has 16 residues. The CDR3 bases are TGTGCCAGCAGCGTGGCCTCGGACAGGACTAACTATGGCTACACCTTC. Its protein product is CASSVASDRTNYGYTF. The full variable domain, in which reference TRBV9 and TRBJ1-2 provide the parts outside the CDR3, is DSGVTQTPKHLITATGQRVTLRCSPRSGDLSVYWYQQSLDQGLQFLIQYYNGEERAKGNILERFSAQQFPDLHSELNLSSLELGDSALYFCASSVASDRTNYGYTFGSGTRLTVV.

The CDR3 DNA sequence: TGTGCCAGCAGTTCGTCAACGGGGCTACACGAGCAGTACTTC. Protein: CASSSSTGLHEQYF. The chain carries TRBV28 and TRBJ2-7; D may match TRBD1 or TRBD2 (5 bases each). This CDR3 is 14 amino acids long. Per germline, CDR1 MDHEN and CDR2 SYDVKM. The ends were cut back, 4 bases at V and 5 bases at J, with 15 bases in the middle.

This clonotype was observed a single time. This chain joins TRBV7-2 and TRBJ2-1, with 10 bases aligning to TRBD2. This CDR3 has 16 amino acids. J was trimmed by 3 bases and V by 2 bases; bases with no gene match: 4. Germline CDR1 and CDR2: SGHTA and FQGNSA. The chain's CDR3 is CASSLILAGVYNEQFF. CDR3 sequence (DNA): TGTGCCAGCAGCTTAATCCTAGCGGGAGTCTACAATGAGCAGTTCTTC.

V is TRBV29-1 and J is TRBJ1-1, with D perhaps TRBD1 (6 bases). The germline CDR1 and CDR2 sequences are SQVTM and ANQGSEA. V dropped 6 bases and J dropped 3 bases, with 17 bases sitting between them. The CDR3 contains 14 residues. The CDR3 DNA is TGCAGCGTGCAGGGGCAGGGTGGGGACACTGAAGCTTTCTTT. Translation: CSVQGQGGDTEAFF.

The chain joins TRBV11-3 to TRBJ2-5; D might be TRBD1 (6 bases). Germline CDR1 and CDR2: SGHNT and YENEEA. The CDR3 loop spans 13 amino acids. Trimming pared 3 bases from V and 3 bases from J, leaving 8 bases between. The CDR3 loop is CASSFAGEETQYF. DNA for the CDR3: TGTGCCAGCAGCTTCGCAGGGGAAGAGACCCAGTACTTC.

V and J are TRBV19 and TRBJ2-1; 7 bases map to TRBD1. Trimming took 7 bases from V and 14 from J; bases not matched to a gene: 14. Germline V gene sequence: CDR1 LNHDA, CDR2 SQIVND (reference sequence). The CDR3 consists of 13 residues. The CDR3 reads CASTGTEIFLEFF. The CDR3 nucleotides read TGTGCCAGTACCGGGACAGAGATTTTCCTGGAGTTCTTC.

The chain recombines TRBV27 with TRBJ2-1, with unresolved D. The V gene lost 2 bases and the J gene lost 5 bases, with 10 bases spanning the gap. Germline V gene lookup returns CDR1 MNHEY and CDR2 SMNVEV (reference sequence). The CDR3 is made up of 14 amino acids. CDR3 in amino acids: CASSLGQPHNEQFF. The DNA for the CDR3 is TGTGCCAGCAGTTTAGGGCAACCGCACAATGAGCAGTTCTTC.

This clonotype was detected only a few times. V is TRBV7-2 and J is TRBJ2-3; the match to TRBD2 covers 9 bases. This CDR3 is 18 amino acids long. The V and J ends lost 5 bases and 2 bases, in that order; junction bases with no gene match: 14. Germline lookup yields CDR1 SGHTA and CDR2 FQGNSA. This chain's CDR3 is CASSLRASGEYYTDTQYF. The CDR3 DNA reads as TGTGCCAGCAGCCTTCGGGCTAGCGGGGAATACTACACAGATACGCAGTATTTT. The full variable domain, rest sourced from reference TRBV7-2 and TRBJ2-3, is GAGVSQSPSNKVTEKGKDVELRCDPISGHTALYWYRQSLGQGLEFLIYFQGNSAPDKSGLPSDRFSAERTGGSVSTLTIQRTQQEDSAVYLCASSLRASGEYYTDTQYFGPGTRLTVL.

V and J are TRBV4-3 and TRBJ2-5; D is tentatively TRBD1 or TRBD2 (6 bases each). Germline V gene sequence: CDR1 LGHNA, CDR2 YSLEER. The CDR3 runs 13 residues. The CDR3 protein is CTYRAPGEETQYF. CDR3 DNA: TGCACTTACAGGGCACCGGGAGAAGAGACCCAGTACTTC.

The CDR3 DNA reads TGTGCCATCAGTGACGGGACTAGCGGGAGGAGGGGCACAGATACGCAGTATTTT. Translation gives CAISDGTSGRRGTDTQYF. The chain links TRBV10-3 to TRBJ2-3; 15 bases match TRBD2. The CDR3 runs 18 residues. Germline trimming cut 3 bases from V and 1 base from J; bases unmatched to any gene: 5. Per germline, CDR1 ENHRY and CDR2 SYGVKD.

The chain uses TRBV6-1 and TRBJ2-7; 12 bases are a match to TRBD2. Germline V CDR1 and CDR2: MNHNS, SASEGT. The CDR3 runs to 15 residues. J gave up 6 bases and V 7 bases, and 10 bases lay outside the gene matches. The CDR3 loop is CASIMTSGSLGEQYF. The CDR3 bases are TGTGCCAGCATCATGACTAGCGGGAGCCTCGGCGAGCAGTACTTC.

The chain links TRBV5-6 to TRBJ1-1; a possible D gene is TRBD1 (6 bases). The V gene's germline CDR1 is SGHDT and CDR2 YYEEEE. The CDR3 has 14 residues. V was clipped by 4 bases and J by 1 base, with 11 bases between them. CDR3 region: CASSGGTPNTEAFF. The CDR3 nucleotides are TGTGCCAGCAGCGGCGGGACACCGAACACTGAAGCTTTCTTT.

The chain joins TRBV9 to TRBJ1-4; 11 bases fit TRBD1. Germline V gene sequence: CDR1 SGDLS, CDR2 YYNGEE. V lost 4 bases, J lost 8 bases, and 10 bases stayed unmatched. The CDR3 spans 16 residues. The CDR3 coding sequence is TGTGCCAGCAGCAGACAACTGGGACAGGGGGGGGAAAAACTGTTTTTT. Translation gives CASSRQLGQGGEKLFF.

The chain joins TRBV20-1 to TRBJ2-2; TRBD2 aligns across 7 bases. The V gene end was trimmed by 2 bases and the J gene end by 5 bases; junction bases not matched to a gene: 5. Germline V lookup: CDR1 DFQATT, CDR2 SNEGSKA (reference sequence). The CDR3 covers 14 residues. The CDR3 is CSARPGTTTGELFF. The CDR3 DNA follows: TGCAGTGCTAGACCCGGGACTACTACCGGGGAGCTGTTTTTT.